These 13 T cell receptor beta chains were all obtained from the same sample, sequenced in a study of CD4+ T cells in melanoma. This table comes from immunoSEQ multiplex PCR, and its TCRdb copy is limited to in-frame clones, with some not included. The table has about 50,000 clones, nearly 90% seen once. The source material was peripheral blood. The receptors originated from a human donor with melanoma.

This clone was seen once. The chain employs TRBV25-1 and TRBJ1-4; maybe TRBD1 (5 bases). The CDR3 sequence is 14 residues long. Deletions cut 4 bases from V and 4 bases from J, with 10 bases between. CDR1 and CDR2 (germline): MGHDK, SYGVNS. The CDR3 is CASSGGLYNEKLFF. The CDR3 nucleotides read TGTGCCAGCAGTGGGGGACTGTATAATGAAAAACTGTTTTTT.

Sample share makes this clone medium-sized. The chain uses TRBV20-1 and TRBJ2-4; maybe TRBD2 (5 bases). CDR3 length equals 11 residues. Germline-derived CDR1 and CDR2 are DFQATT and SNEGSKA (reference sequence). V lost 3 bases, J lost 8 bases, and 8 bases lay in between. The CDR3 sequence is CSASLAYIQYF. As DNA, the CDR3 is TGCAGTGCTAGTTTAGCGTACATTCAGTACTTC.

The rearrangement uses TRBV2 and TRBJ2-1, with D hard to call. The CDR3 sequence is 14 residues long. The germline gives CDR1 SNHLY, CDR2 FYNNEI. Trimming took off 0 bases at V and 9 bases at J, with 12 bases between the two ends. The CDR3 DNA reads TGTGCCAGCAGTGAAGCGCCGTCAGCACTTGAGCAGTTCTTC. Translating gives CASSEAPSALEQFF.

This clone appeared a few times. The chain has TRBV28 and TRBJ1-4; possibly TRBD1 for D (6 bases). CDR1 is MDHEN, CDR2 SYDVKM, per germline. This CDR3 is built from 13 residues. Deletions cut 3 bases from V and 8 bases from J, with 10 bases between. The CDR3 nucleotides read TGTGCCAGCAGTTTTACAGGGACAGAAAAACTGTTTTTT. The encoded protein is CASSFTGTEKLFF.

The rearrangement uses TRBV11-2 and TRBJ2-2, with 9 bases matching TRBD1. This CDR3 region has 14 residues. With 5 bases clipped from V and 5 bases from J, the junction kept 3 bases outside the gene matches. The germline V gene encodes CDR1 SGHAT and CDR2 FQNNGV. The CDR3 loop reads CASSMDRGTGELFF. The CDR3 coding sequence is TGTGCCAGCAGCATGGACAGGGGAACCGGGGAGCTGTTTTTT.

This clone has a single count. This chain links TRBV5-1 with TRBJ2-3; perhaps TRBD1 as D (6 bases). V was cut by 2 bases and J by 4 bases, with 11 bases left in between. The CDR3 has 14 residues. Germline CDR1 and CDR2: SGHRS and YFSETQ. The CDR3 reads CASSLQGMADTQYF. For the CDR3, the DNA is TGCGCCAGCAGCTTACAGGGAATGGCAGATACGCAGTATTTT.

The V call is TRBV6-1, the J call TRBJ1-1; no definite D call. There are 14 residues in the CDR3. Deletions cut 7 bases from V and 1 base from J, with 13 bases between. CDR1 and CDR2 from the germline V gene are MNHNS and SASEGT. CDR3 residues: CASILGAGNTEAFF. DNA of the CDR3: TGTGCCAGCATTCTAGGCGCGGGGAACACTGAAGCTTTCTTT.

The CDR3 reads CASSGRGQLTDTQYF. The CDR3 DNA follows: TGCGCCAGCAGTGGCCGAGGACAGCTCACAGATACGCAGTATTTT. The chain has TRBV10-1 and TRBJ2-3; possibly TRBD1 for D (6 bases). V was pared by 4 bases and J by 2 bases, with 13 bases between. Germline V gene sequence: CDR1 WNHNN, CDR2 SYGVQD (reference sequence). This CDR3 is built from 15 residues.

The rearrangement links TRBV7-3 to TRBJ2-2; 9 bases are shared with TRBD1. The V gene end was trimmed by 4 bases and the J gene end by 5 bases; junction bases not matched to a gene: 5. The CDR3 extends over 15 amino acids. CDR1 is SGHTA, CDR2 FQGTGA, per germline. The CDR3 nucleotides are TGTGCCAGCAGCTCCGGGACAGGGCCGACCGGGGAGCTGTTTTTT. It translates to CASSSGTGPTGELFF.

The V gene is TRBV5-1, the J gene TRBJ1-2, with 10 bases aligning to TRBD1. Trimming removed 0 bases from V and 6 bases from J; junction bases left unmatched: 2. This CDR3 is built from 14 residues. Germline V gene data show CDR1 as SGHRS and CDR2 as YFSETQ. The DNA for the CDR3 is TGCGCCAGCAGCTTGGGACAGGGGGCTGATGGCTACACCTTC. Amino acid sequence: CASSLGQGADGYTF.

The V call is TRBV19, the J call TRBJ1-5, with TRBD1 as a possible D gene (6 bases). This CDR3 has 16 amino acids. Looked up from germline, CDR1 is LNHDA and CDR2 is SQIVND (reference sequence). V was trimmed by 7 bases and J by 6 bases, leaving 22 bases between them. CDR3 DNA: TGTGCCAGTAATTTCCGGGACACCAACGTGGGTCAGCCCCAGCATTTT. It yields the protein CASNFRDTNVGQPQHF. Filled out from reference TRBV19 and TRBJ1-5, the complete variable domain reads DGGITQSPKYLFRKEGQNVTLSCEQNLNHDAMYWYRQDPGQGLRLIYYSQIVNDFQKGDIAEGYSVSREKKESFPLTVTSAQKNPTAFYLCASNFRDTNVGQPQHFGDGTRLSIL.

CDR3 nucleotides: TGTGCCAGCAGCTTGAGGAAAACAACCACCAATGAGCAGTTCTTC. Translated, it gives CASSLRKTTTNEQFF. This chain uses TRBV7-9 with TRBJ2-1; D is unclear. V lost 3 bases and J 6 bases, leaving 15 bases between the germline ends. The CDR3 spans 15 residues. Germline CDR1 SEHNR, CDR2 FQNEAQ (reference sequence).

The rearrangement uses TRBV6-1 and TRBJ1-5, with no clear D. Germline V gene lookup returns CDR1 MNHNS and CDR2 SASEGT. This CDR3 contains 12 residues. Trimming took 6 bases from V and 4 from J, leaving 7 bases between them. This CDR3 is CASSNGNQPQHF. DNA for the CDR3: TGTGCCAGCAGCAACGGGAATCAGCCCCAGCATTTT.